A single sample gave rise to the 12 T cell receptor beta chains below, sequenced in a study of T cells after yellow fever vaccination. TCRdb analysed the 5' RACE reads with MiXCR anew, one entry per CDR3 protein. The sample has 300,000 to 350,000 distinct CDR3 sequences; 3% to 4.5% are singletons. The sequencing here drew on PBMCs, taken 5 days after the yellow fever booster vaccination. The source is a man in his late teens or twenties who received the YFV17D yellow fever vaccine.

The sample holds a few counts of this clonotype. The chain carries TRBV28 and TRBJ2-3; TRBD1 matches 10 bases. Germline-derived CDR1 and CDR2 are MDHEN and SYDVKM. The CDR3 runs 15 residues. J gave up 4 bases and V 6 bases, and 7 bases lay outside the gene matches. The CDR3 loop is CASSIRQGASDTQYF. The CDR3 region has the DNA TGTGCCAGCAGCATCCGACAGGGGGCTTCAGATACGCAGTATTTT.

A few counts support this clonotype. This chain links TRBV7-3 with TRBJ2-2; D ambiguous. The V end lost 2 bases, the J end lost 0 bases, and 10 bases lay between the germline ends. Looked up from germline, CDR1 is SGHTA and CDR2 is FQGTGA. This CDR3 spans 16 amino acids. The CDR3 is CASSLVWSANTGELFF. CDR3 nucleotide sequence: TGTGCCAGCAGCTTAGTTTGGTCAGCGAACACCGGGGAGCTGTTTTTT.

This clonotype showed up just a few times. The chain joins TRBV4-1 to TRBJ2-7; D tentatively reads TRBD1 or TRBD2 (5 bases each). Germline CDR1 MGHRA, CDR2 YSYEKL. The V end lost 1 base, the J end lost 0 bases, and 22 bases lay between the germline ends. The CDR3 runs to 19 residues. This chain's CDR3 is CASSQGTIVSRGRSYEQYF. Here the CDR3 DNA reads TGCGCCAGCAGCCAAGGTACAATCGTGAGCCGGGGCCGCTCCTACGAGCAGTACTTC.

The rearrangement links TRBV7-9 to TRBJ1-6, with D uncertain. CDR1 is SEHNR and CDR2 is FQNEAQ in the germline V gene (reference sequence). V lost 5 bases to trimming and J lost 6 bases, with 8 bases between them. This CDR3 has 13 amino acids. Here the CDR3 reads CASSVGINSPLHF. The CDR3 DNA follows: TGTGCCAGCAGCGTCGGGATTAATTCACCCCTCCACTTT.

This clonotype was observed a few times. V is TRBV5-1 and J is TRBJ2-1, with 15 positions matching TRBD2. The CDR3 extends over 15 amino acids. The germline V gene encodes CDR1 SGHRS and CDR2 YFSETQ. With V trimmed by 7 bases and J by 9 bases, 8 bases remained unmatched. The CDR3 loop reads CASFGLAGGPGEQFF. CDR3 coding DNA: TGCGCCAGCTTCGGACTAGCGGGGGGGCCGGGTGAGCAGTTCTTC.

This clonotype was counted many times. The chain employs TRBV5-1 and TRBJ2-2, with a tentative D call TRBD2 (5 bases). This CDR3 has 15 amino acids. CDR1 is SGHRS, CDR2 YFSETQ, per germline. The V and J ends lost 0 bases and 0 bases respectively, with 6 bases between them. The CDR3 protein is CASSLELANTGELFF. The CDR3 region has the DNA TGCGCCAGCAGCTTGGAACTAGCGAACACCGGGGAGCTGTTTTTT.

The chain employs TRBV19 and TRBJ2-5; D perhaps matches TRBD1 (6 bases). Per the germline V gene, CDR1 is LNHDA and CDR2 is SQIVND (reference sequence). The V and J ends lost 2 bases and 6 bases respectively, with 16 bases between them. This CDR3 comprises 15 residues. The DNA for the CDR3 is TGTGCCAGTAGTATACCGGGGCAGGGGCGAAAGACCCAGTACTTC. It yields the protein CASSIPGQGRKTQYF. The entire variable domain, with the rest obtained from reference TRBV19 and TRBJ2-5, is as follows: DGGITQSPKYLFRKEGQNVTLSCEQNLNHDAMYWYRQDPGQGLRLIYYSQIVNDFQKGDIAEGYSVSREKKESFPLTVTSAQKNPTAFYLCASSIPGQGRKTQYFGPGTRLLVL.

The chain employs TRBV6-2 or TRBV6-3 and TRBJ1-5, with 8 bases lining up with TRBD1. From germline, CDR1 is MNHEY and CDR2 SVGEGT. The V segment lost 5 bases and the J segment 7 bases; nucleotides outside the gene matches: 1. This CDR3 is 12 amino acids long. Here the CDR3 DNA reads TGTGCCAGCAGTCACAGGGGGCAGCCCCAGCATTTT. Protein product: CASSHRGQPQHF.

This clonotype occurred a few times. The chain recombines TRBV3-1 with TRBJ2-7; no reliable D call. The length of the CDR3 is 14 residues. Germline V gene lookup returns CDR1 LGHDT and CDR2 YNNKEL (reference sequence). The V end lost 1 base, the J end lost 6 bases, and 13 bases lay between the germline ends. The CDR3, as DNA: TGTGCCAGCAGCCAAGCGAGCTACATCCCCGAGCAGTACTTC. Its translation is CASSQASYIPEQYF.

Only a few counts were recorded for this clonotype. The V gene is TRBV20-1, the J gene TRBJ1-3; D uncertain. Germline loops: CDR1 DFQATT, CDR2 SNEGSKA (reference sequence). This CDR3 spans 13 amino acids. Trimming cost V 4 bases and J 8 bases, with 15 bases left between them. The CDR3 region has the DNA TGCAGTGCTACAGCGGGAAGAGTTGACACCATATATTTT. The encoded protein is CSATAGRVDTIYF.

This chain links TRBV5-5 with TRBJ1-4, with unresolved D. Germline V lookup: CDR1 SGHKS, CDR2 YYEKEE (reference sequence). The CDR3 has 16 amino acids. V was pared by 0 bases and J by 6 bases, with 15 bases between. Written as DNA, the CDR3 is TGTGCCAGCAGCTTGGGAGTTGCAGGTTCATATGAAAAACTGTTTTTT. It specifies CASSLGVAGSYEKLFF.

This rearrangement joins TRBV5-1 to TRBJ2-7; D call uncertain. The CDR3 loop spans 12 amino acids. Per the germline V gene, CDR1 is SGHRS and CDR2 is YFSETQ. V was trimmed by 0 bases and J by 6 bases, leaving 7 bases between them. CDR3 DNA sequence: TGCGCCAGCAGCTTGGGTCACTTCGAGCAGTACTTC. Translating it yields CASSLGHFEQYF.